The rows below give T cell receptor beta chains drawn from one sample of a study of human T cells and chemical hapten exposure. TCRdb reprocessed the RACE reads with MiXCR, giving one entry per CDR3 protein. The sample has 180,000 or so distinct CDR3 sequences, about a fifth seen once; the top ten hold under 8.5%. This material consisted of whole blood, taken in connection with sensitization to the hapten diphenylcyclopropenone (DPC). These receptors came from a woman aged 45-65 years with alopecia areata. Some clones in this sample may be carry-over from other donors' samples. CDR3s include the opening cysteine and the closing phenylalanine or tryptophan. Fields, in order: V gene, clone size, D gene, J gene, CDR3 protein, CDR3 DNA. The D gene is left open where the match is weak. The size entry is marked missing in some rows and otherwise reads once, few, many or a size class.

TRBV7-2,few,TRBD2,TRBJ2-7,CASSGRLAGVPYEQYF,TGTGCCAGCAGCGGAAGACTAGCGGGTGTACCCTACGAGCAGTACTTC
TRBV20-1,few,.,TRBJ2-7,CSARAGSSYEQYF,TGCAGTGCTCGGGCAGGGAGCTCCTACGAGCAGTACTTC
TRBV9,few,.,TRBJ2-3,CASSGLSLEGTQYF,TGTGCCAGCAGCGGTCTAAGCTTAGAGGGTACGCAGTATTTT
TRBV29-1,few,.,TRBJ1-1,CSVVTGVTEAFF,TGCAGCGTTGTAACGGGAGTCACTGAAGCTTTCTTT
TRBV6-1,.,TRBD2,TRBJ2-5,CASRASGQETQYF,TGTGCCAGCAGGGCTAGCGGACAAGAGACCCAGTACTTC
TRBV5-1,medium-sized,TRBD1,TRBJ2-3,CASSLGRDRVTDTQYF,TGCGCCAGCAGCTTAGGCCGGGACAGGGTGACAGATACGCAGTATTTT
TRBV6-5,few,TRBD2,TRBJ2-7,CASTHVSSGYYEQYF,TGTGCCAGCACCCATGTTTCTAGCGGGTACTACGAGCAGTACTTC
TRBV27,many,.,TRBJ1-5,CASSPGHQPQHF,TGTGCCAGCAGTCCAGGTCATCAGCCCCAGCATTTT
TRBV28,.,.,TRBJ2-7,CASSFLREREQYF,TGTGCCAGCAGTTTCTTAAGGGAACGCGAGCAGTACTTC
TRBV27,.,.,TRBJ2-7,CASSSILGNRRKEQYF,TGTGCCAGCAGTTCCATCCTAGGGAACCGAAGGAAAGAGCAGTACTTC
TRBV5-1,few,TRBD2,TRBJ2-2,CASSPGTSGPGELFF,TGCGCCAGCAGCCCCGGGACTAGCGGGCCCGGGGAGCTGTTTTTT
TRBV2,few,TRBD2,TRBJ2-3,CASREAGATDTQYF,TGTGCCAGCAGGGAAGCGGGAGCGACAGATACGCAGTATTTT
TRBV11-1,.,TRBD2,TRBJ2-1,CASSRLAGVTEQFF,TGTGCCAGCAGCCGACTAGCGGGAGTTACTGAGCAGTTCTTC
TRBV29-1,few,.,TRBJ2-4,CSATLAKNIQYF,TGCAGCGCTACACTAGCCAAAAACATTCAGTACTTC
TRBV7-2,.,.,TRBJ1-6,CASSLLGSPLHF,TGTGCCAGCAGCTTATTGGGTTCACCCCTCCACTTT
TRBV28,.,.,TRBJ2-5,CASSPGTQETQYF,TGTGCCAGCAGTCCCGGGACCCAAGAGACCCAGTACTTC
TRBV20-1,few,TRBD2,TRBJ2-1,CSASVGRANNEQFF,TGCAGTGCTAGTGTCGGGAGGGCGAACAATGAGCAGTTCTTC
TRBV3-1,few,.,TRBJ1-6,CASSSNSPLHF,TGTGCCAGCAGCTCTAATTCACCCCTCCACTTT
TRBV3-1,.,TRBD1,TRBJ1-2,CASSQTGGNYGYTF,TGTGCCAGCAGCCAGACAGGGGGCAACTATGGCTACACCTTC
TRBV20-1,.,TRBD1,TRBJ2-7,CSARRDRAAYEQYF,TGCAGTGCTAGACGGGACAGGGCAGCCTACGAGCAGTACTTC
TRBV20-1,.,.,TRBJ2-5,CSAIHQETQYF,TGCAGTGCCATACACCAAGAGACCCAGTACTTC
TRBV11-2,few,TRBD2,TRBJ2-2,CASSLIREGGELFF,TGTGCCAGCAGCTTAATCCGGGAGGGCGGGGAGCTGTTTTTT
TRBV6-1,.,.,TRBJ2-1,CASSEFGVTDNEQFF,TGTGCCAGCAGTGAATTTGGGGTGACGGACAATGAGCAGTTCTTC
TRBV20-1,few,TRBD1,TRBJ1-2,CSARTGTDYGYTF,TGCAGTGCTAGAACCGGGACAGACTATGGCTACACCTTC
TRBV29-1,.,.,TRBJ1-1,CSVSGKLRKAAFF,TGCAGCGTTTCAGGCAAGCTAAGAAAGGCAGCTTTCTTT
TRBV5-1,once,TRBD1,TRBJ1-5,CASSEGTGRPQHF,TGCGCCAGCAGCGAAGGGACAGGGAGGCCCCAGCATTTT
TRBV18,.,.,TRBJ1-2,CASSPMMGTDRGGYGYTF,TGTGCCAGCTCACCAATGATGGGGACGGATAGGGGTGGCTATGGCTACACCTTC
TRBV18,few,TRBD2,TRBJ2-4,CASSPITLAGGPNIQYF,TGTGCCAGCTCACCTATCACACTAGCGGGAGGGCCGAACATTCAGTACTTC
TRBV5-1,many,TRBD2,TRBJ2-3,CASSGGTSGITDTQYF,TGCGCCAGCAGCGGGGGGACTAGCGGGATCACAGATACGCAGTATTTT
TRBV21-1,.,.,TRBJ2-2,CATPDRNTGELFF,TGTGCCACTCCGGACAGAAACACCGGGGAGCTGTTTTTT
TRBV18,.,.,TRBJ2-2,CASSPDTGIGTGELFF,TGTGCCAGCTCACCCGATACGGGGATCGGCACCGGGGAGCTGTTTTTT
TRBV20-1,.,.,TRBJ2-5,CSARGDPIETQYF,TGCAGTGCTAGAGGTGACCCCATAGAGACCCAGTACTTC
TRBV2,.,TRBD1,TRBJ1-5,CASSVGTGGGQPQHF,TGTGCCAGCAGTGTGGGGACAGGGGGCGGTCAGCCCCAGCATTTT
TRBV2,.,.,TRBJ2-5,CASTKTVGSSIGETQYF,TGTGCCAGCACAAAAACCGTCGGATCTAGCATTGGAGAGACCCAGTACTTC
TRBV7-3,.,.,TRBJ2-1,CASSLGSSSSYNEQFF,TGTGCCAGCAGCTTAGGTTCTAGCTCCTCCTACAATGAGCAGTTCTTC
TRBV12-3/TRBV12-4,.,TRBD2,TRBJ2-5,CASSPGLAARGETQYF,TGTGCCAGCAGCCCCGGACTAGCGGCCCGGGGAGAGACCCAGTACTTC
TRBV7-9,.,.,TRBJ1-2,CASSPISHNYGYTF,TGTGCCAGCAGCCCCATCTCCCATAACTATGGCTACACCTTC
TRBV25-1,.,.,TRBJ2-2,CASSELRNGELFF,TGTGCCAGCAGTGAACTCCGGAACGGGGAGCTGTTTTTT
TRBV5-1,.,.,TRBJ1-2,CASSLDWGGYTF,TGCGCCAGCAGCTTGGATTGGGGAGGCTACACCTTC
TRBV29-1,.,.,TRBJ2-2,CSVGRVGGELFF,TGCAGCGTTGGAAGGGTTGGCGGGGAGCTGTTTTTT
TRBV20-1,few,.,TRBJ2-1,CSASPPGAYNEQFF,TGCAGTGCTAGTCCTCCAGGGGCTTACAATGAGCAGTTCTTC